The clone carrying this T cell receptor beta chain appeared once. Its antigen is not known. This entry belongs to a study of cytomegalovirus exposure and HLA in healthy donors. Notes on the study in general: Judged likely to be a sequencing artifact was a cluster of highly shared sequence variants. In presence/absence analyses, roughly uniform sequencing depth across donors was assumed. Immune exposure information available was restricted to CMV serostatus.

Use of 60 Vbeta and 13 Jbeta primers characterized the PCR. The assay was immunoSEQ multiplex PCR, and TCRdb's table has in-frame clones only and misses some. Here the sample spans about 110,000 clones, about 75% being singletons. Germline V gene data show CDR1 as LNHDA and CDR2 as SQIVND (reference sequence). Deletions cut 6 bases from V and 0 bases from J, with 10 bases between. CDR3 length: 14 amino acids. Sample: PBMCs. This clonotype was sampled from a man between 40 and 49 years old in good health and CMV-seronegative. The V and J genes are TRBV19 and TRBJ2-3; perhaps TRBD2 as D (6 bases). CDR3 sequence (DNA): TGTGCCAGTAGGGGGACTGGTAGCACAGATACGCAGTATTTT. It translates to CASRGTGSTDTQYF.